A single sample is the source of the 14 T cell receptor beta chains below, sequenced in a study of blood T cell repertoires in COVID-19. Method: immunoSEQ multiplex PCR; TCRdb's copy keeps in-frame clones and lacks some. The profile covers more than 150,000 clones, with 75% to 80% appearing a single time and over 11% taken by the ten largest. Sequences were obtained from peripheral blood. Receptors originate from a woman of 80 years or more with acute or convalescent COVID-19.

The CDR3 loop is CASNDRRIYGYTF. The CDR3 nucleotides are TGTGCCAGTAACGACAGGAGGATCTATGGCTACACCTTC. This rearrangement joins TRBV19 to TRBJ1-2, with D maybe TRBD1 (6 bases). The ends were cut back, 7 bases at V and 4 bases at J, with 13 bases in the middle. Germline V gene sequence: CDR1 LNHDA, CDR2 SQIVND (reference sequence). The CDR3 is made up of 13 amino acids.

The CDR3 loop is CASSPGQGGMSSSYNSPLHF. In DNA, the CDR3 is TGTGCCAGCAGCCCCGGACAGGGTGGCATGTCAAGCTCCTATAATTCACCCCTCCACTTT. V gene TRBV7-8 combines with J gene TRBJ1-6; 8 nucleotides align to TRBD1. CDR1 is SGHVS, CDR2 FQNEAQ, per germline. The CDR3 loop spans 20 amino acids. V lost 5 bases and J lost 0; bases outside the gene matches: 15.

This sequence joins TRBV18 and TRBJ1-5; 10 bases are shared with TRBD1. There are 17 residues in the CDR3. Trimming took 5 bases from V and 3 from J; bases not matched to a gene: 10. The germline CDR1 and CDR2 sequences are KGHSH and LQKENI. CDR3 nucleotide sequence: TGTGCCAGCTCATCGACACAAAGACAGGGGGCCAATCAGCCCCAGCATTTT. Protein sequence: CASSSTQRQGANQPQHF.

This clone has only one observation. V gene TRBV11-1 combines with J gene TRBJ2-5; maybe TRBD1 (6 bases). CDR3 length: 15 residues. CDR1 is SGHAT and CDR2 is FQDESV in the germline V gene (reference sequence). V lost 5 bases and J lost 1, with 14 bases in between. The CDR3 nucleotides are TGTGCCAGCAGCCCTCAGGGGATGCTCCAAGAGACCCAGTACTTC. Its protein is CASSPQGMLQETQYF.

V usage is TRBV2 and J usage is TRBJ1-1; 9 nucleotides match TRBD1. Trimming cost V 7 bases and J 5 bases; bases outside gene matches: 8. Germline loops: CDR1 SNHLY, CDR2 FYNNEI. This CDR3 is 14 amino acids long. The CDR3 protein is CASTVDRGRTEAFF. The DNA for the CDR3 is TGTGCCAGCACCGTCGACAGGGGGAGGACTGAAGCTTTCTTT.

This clone has more than one count but fewer than ten. The chain is built from TRBV5-1 and TRBJ2-5, with TRBD1 matching over 8 bases. Germline V gene data show CDR1 as SGHRS and CDR2 as YFSETQ. The ends lost 0 bases at V and 2 bases at J; junction bases unmatched: 3. CDR3 length: 15 residues. CDR3 protein: CASSLDGTGQETQYF. The CDR3 DNA reads TGCGCCAGCAGCTTGGACGGGACAGGACAAGAGACCCAGTACTTC.

The CDR3 loop reads CASSSRQYNEQFF. The CDR3 DNA is TGTGCCAGCAGTTCTAGACAGTACAATGAGCAGTTCTTC. The rearrangement links TRBV6-2 or TRBV6-3 to TRBJ2-1; D is perhaps TRBD1 (5 bases). V shed 4 bases and J shed 4 bases, with 8 bases lying between them. The length of the CDR3 is 13 residues. The germline V gene encodes CDR1 MNHEY and CDR2 SVGEGT.

The chain has TRBV6-1 and TRBJ2-6, with D tentatively TRBD1 (6 bases). This CDR3 contains 15 residues. Looked up from germline, CDR1 is MNHNS and CDR2 is SASEGT. Between the trimmed V and J ends, which lost 8 bases and 0 bases, there was a span of 11 bases. This chain's CDR3 is CASSRGISGANVLTF. The CDR3 bases are TGTGCCAGCTCCAGGGGAATCTCTGGGGCCAACGTCCTGACTTTC.

The J gene is TRBJ2-5, the V gene TRBV7-3; TRBD1 agrees at 10 bases. The CDR3 consists of 15 residues. V was clipped by 5 bases and J by 2 bases; unmatched bases: 5. Germline loops: CDR1 SGHTA, CDR2 FQGTGA. CDR3 DNA sequence: TGTGCCAGCAGCATTGGGACAGGGGTGCAAGAGACCCAGTACTTC. Amino acids: CASSIGTGVQETQYF.

The chain couples TRBV5-1 to TRBJ1-2, with 8 bases that match TRBD1. This CDR3 is 17 amino acids long. The V segment lost 3 bases and the J segment 5 bases; nucleotides outside the gene matches: 15. Germline CDR1 reads SGHRS; CDR2 reads YFSETQ. Here the CDR3 reads CASSYLPSDRVRYGYTF. In nucleotides, the CDR3 is TGCGCCAGCAGCTACCTTCCATCGGACAGGGTCCGGTATGGCTACACCTTC.

This chain uses TRBV19 with TRBJ1-2; D ambiguous. Germline CDR1 LNHDA, CDR2 SQIVND (reference sequence). V lost 8 bases to trimming and J lost 4 bases, with 17 bases between them. This CDR3 comprises 14 residues. The CDR3 reads CASSAGELFYGYTF. The CDR3 region has the DNA TGTGCCAGTTCTGCTGGGGAGCTCTTCTATGGCTACACCTTC.

CDR3 in amino acids: CASSKEGRVSNQPQHF. The CDR3 region has the DNA TGTGCCAGTAGCAAGGAGGGCAGGGTGAGCAATCAGCCCCAGCATTTT. The genes are TRBV19 and TRBJ1-5; a weak D match, TRBD1 (5 bases). The germline V and J ends were trimmed by 6 bases and 1 base, with 16 bases remaining between them. The CDR3 sequence is 16 residues long. CDR1 is LNHDA, CDR2 SQIVND, per germline (reference sequence).

This clone has more than one count but fewer than ten. The chain links TRBV9 to TRBJ2-5; tentative D call: TRBD2 (6 bases). The germline V gene encodes CDR1 SGDLS and CDR2 YYNGEE. This CDR3 region has 15 residues. Trimming removed 4 bases at V and 4 bases at J, with 17 bases between. CDR3 sequence: CASSPLGGRLETQYF. Here the CDR3 DNA reads TGTGCCAGCAGCCCGCTAGGAGGGAGGCTAGAGACCCAGTACTTC. Variable domain in full (rest from reference TRBV9 and TRBJ2-5): DSGVTQTPKHLITATGQRVTLRCSPRSGDLSVYWYQQSLDQGLQFLIQYYNGEERAKGNILERFSAQQFPDLHSELNLSSLELGDSALYFCASSPLGGRLETQYFGPGTRLLVL.

V gene TRBV3-1 (or the pseudogene TRBV3-2) combines with J gene TRBJ1-3; D not certain. The V gene lost 0 bases and the J gene lost 0 bases, with 9 bases spanning the gap. The CDR3 is 16 amino acids. The germline V gene has CDR1 LGHDT and CDR2 YNNKEL (reference sequence). Here the CDR3 DNA reads TGTGCCAGCAGCCAAGAACCGACTAACTCTGGAAACACCATATATTTT. Its translation is CASSQEPTNSGNTIYF.